Below are 28 T cell receptor beta chains sequenced from a single sample in a study of blood T cell repertoires in COVID-19. The method was immunoSEQ multiplex PCR; TCRdb's version includes in-frame clones alone and lacks a portion of them. The data contain about 120,000 clones, around 80% of them singletons. Input material: peripheral blood. These receptors all come from a woman aged 50 to 60 with acute or convalescent COVID-19.

On this clone itself: Distinct nucleotide sequences in the sample also encode this CDR3. The chain employs TRBV12-3 or TRBV12-4 and TRBJ1-2; no definite D call. V was shortened by 1 base and J by 2 bases, with 5 bases between the two germline ends. This CDR3 is 13 amino acids long. The CDR3: CASSLGGNYGYTF. For the CDR3, the DNA is TGTGCCAGCAGTTTAGGAGGGAACTATGGCTACACCTTC.

The chain combines TRBV3-1 (or the pseudogene TRBV3-2) with TRBJ2-7, with 10 bases matching TRBD1. CDR1 and CDR2 (germline): LGHDT, YNNKEL (reference sequence). V trimming: 3 bases; J trimming: 7 bases; junction bases outside the gene matches: 12. The CDR3 is 16 residues long. The CDR3 spells CASSHWDRGGMREQYF. CDR3 DNA: TGTGCCAGCAGCCACTGGGACAGGGGAGGCATGAGGGAGCAGTACTTC.

The chain carries TRBV5-4 and TRBJ1-2, with D tentatively TRBD1 (6 bases). Trimming stripped 2 bases from V and 8 bases from J, with 13 bases between. CDR1 is SGHNT, CDR2 YYREEE, per germline (reference sequence). The CDR3 spans 13 residues. The CDR3 loop reads CASSLGQMSGYTF. The CDR3, as DNA: TGTGCCAGCAGCTTAGGACAGATGAGCGGCTACACCTTC.

This clone was observed a single time. J is TRBJ2-2 and V is TRBV7-6, with 10 bases matching TRBD2. From germline, CDR1 is SGHVS and CDR2 FNYEAQ. J lost 4 bases, V lost 5 bases, and 10 bases had no gene match. This CDR3 has 17 residues. CDR3 residues: CASSPSLGTSATGELFF. CDR3 sequence (DNA): TGTGCCAGCAGCCCGTCTCTGGGGACTAGCGCCACCGGGGAGCTGTTTTTT.

This chain joins TRBV5-1 and TRBJ2-3, with TRBD2 identical over 10 bases. J lost 2 bases, V lost 2 bases, and 5 bases had no gene match. CDR1 is SGHRS and CDR2 is YFSETQ in the germline V gene. The CDR3 is 16 amino acids. DNA of the CDR3: TGCGCCAGCAGCTTAGTAGCGGGAGGACCCACAGATACGCAGTATTTT. It codes for CASSLVAGGPTDTQYF.

The V and J genes are TRBV5-1 and TRBJ1-3; D gene unclear. The CDR3 is 16 residues long. The germline V gene has CDR1 SGHRS and CDR2 YFSETQ. Trimming stripped 2 bases from V and 0 bases from J, with 12 bases between. Written as DNA, the CDR3 is TGCGCCAGCAGCTTCGGGAACACGTACTCTGGAAACACCATATATTTT. Its translation: CASSFGNTYSGNTIYF.

The chain is built from TRBV5-4 and TRBJ2-3; the D gene is possibly TRBD1 (5 bases). V was shortened by 10 bases and J by 2 bases, with 26 bases between the two germline ends. Germline values: CDR1 SGHNT, CDR2 YYREEE (reference sequence). This CDR3 has 17 residues. The CDR3 nucleotides are TGTGCCCCAGGGTCAGTTGAGCCCGGGCGCTCCACAGATACGCAGTATTTT. This translates into CAPGSVEPGRSTDTQYF.

This clone was seen more than once but under ten times. CDR3 residues: CASSYGSRGWEPHEDPYEQYF. The CDR3 region has the DNA TGTGCCAGCAGTTACGGCAGCCGGGGTTGGGAGCCCCACGAAGATCCCTACGAGCAGTACTTC. The V and J genes are TRBV28 and TRBJ2-7; a possible D gene is TRBD2 (5 bases). The CDR3 totals 21 residues. V shed 4 bases and J shed 2 bases, with 33 bases lying between them. The V gene's germline CDR1 is MDHEN and CDR2 SYDVKM.

The rearrangement links TRBV7-9 to TRBJ1-6; 9 positions match TRBD1. CDR3 length: 15 residues. J gave up 9 bases and V 4 bases, and 7 bases lay outside the gene matches. Germline assignment: CDR1 SEHNR and CDR2 FQNEAQ (reference sequence). CDR3: CASSSGQGFGSPLHF. The CDR3 bases are TGTGCCAGCAGCTCGGGACAGGGTTTCGGTTCACCCCTCCACTTT.

V gene TRBV5-5 combines with J gene TRBJ2-1; 10 bases are a match to TRBD2. There are 16 residues in the CDR3. Unmatched junction bases numbered 3, after V lost 2 bases and J lost 1 base. The germline gives CDR1 SGHKS, CDR2 YYEKEE (reference sequence). CDR3 nucleotide sequence: TGTGCCAGCAGCTTCTCACTAGCGGGATCCTACAATGAGCAGTTCTTC. Its translation: CASSFSLAGSYNEQFF. The entire variable domain, with the rest obtained from reference TRBV5-5 and TRBJ2-1, is as follows: DAGVTQSPTHLIKTRGQQVTLRCSPISGHKSVSWYQQVLGQGPQFIFQYYEKEERGRGNFPDRFSARQFPNYSSELNVNALLLGDSALYLCASSFSLAGSYNEQFFGPGTRLTVL.

The rearrangement links TRBV4-2 to TRBJ1-4, with TRBD1 identical over 7 bases. The junction had 12 bases not matched to a gene; V was cut back by 4 bases and J by 7 bases. Germline V lookup: CDR1 LGHNA, CDR2 YNFKEQ. This CDR3 region has 16 residues. CDR3 loop: CASSPQLQGRGEKLFF. The CDR3 DNA follows: TGTGCCAGCAGCCCGCAGCTACAGGGGCGAGGTGAAAAACTGTTTTTT.

The rearrangement uses TRBV19 and TRBJ1-4; 8 nucleotides match TRBD1. V shed 3 bases and J 2 bases; nucleotides not matched to a gene: 5. From germline, CDR1 is LNHDA and CDR2 SQIVND (reference sequence). CDR3 length equals 16 residues. The CDR3 here is CASSMPGGPTNEKLFF. CDR3 in DNA: TGTGCCAGTAGTATGCCAGGGGGCCCGACTAATGAAAAACTGTTTTTT.

This chain uses TRBV5-5 with TRBJ1-3; D not certain. Germline CDR1 SGHKS, CDR2 YYEKEE (reference sequence). V gave up 2 bases and J gave up 10 bases, with 7 bases separating them. The CDR3 is 11 amino acids. The CDR3: CASSFERTIYF. DNA for the CDR3: TGTGCCAGCAGCTTCGAGAGGACCATATATTTT.

The gene calls are TRBV19 and TRBJ1-1; 8 nucleotides agree with TRBD1. V gave up 10 bases and J gave up 2 bases; unmatched junction bases: 9. CDR1 LNHDA and CDR2 SQIVND come from the germline V gene (reference sequence). The CDR3 has 14 amino acids. CDR3 protein: CATATGGGNTEAFF. Here the CDR3 DNA reads TGTGCCACCGCAACAGGGGGTGGTAACACTGAAGCTTTCTTT.

V gene TRBV6-5 combines with J gene TRBJ1-2; 11 bases are shared with TRBD1. Germline CDR1 is MNHEY and CDR2 is SVGAGI. The CDR3 loop spans 15 amino acids. V gave up 5 bases and J gave up 4 bases; unmatched junction bases: 6. CDR3 coding DNA: TGTGCCAGCAGTCAGGACAGGGGGCCCAGCTATGGCTACACCTTC. Translated: CASSQDRGPSYGYTF.

This chain uses TRBV18 with TRBJ1-4, with D hard to call. V was cut by 8 bases and J by 2 bases, with 12 bases left in between. Germline CDR1 and CDR2: KGHSH and LQKENI. The CDR3 is made up of 14 amino acids. The CDR3 loop reads CASRYGVTNEKLFF. CDR3 nucleotide sequence: TGTGCCAGCCGCTACGGAGTGACTAATGAAAAACTGTTTTTT.

The chain carries TRBV7-6 and TRBJ1-1, with D perhaps TRBD1 (6 bases). The CDR3 length is 13 residues. Germline CDR1 reads SGHVS; CDR2 reads FNYEAQ. Trimming left V 5 bases short and J 5 bases short, with 12 bases between. The CDR3 loop is CASSLGTTTEAFF. CDR3 bases: TGTGCCAGCAGCCTCGGGACAACGACTGAAGCTTTCTTT.

The chain recombines TRBV5-1 with TRBJ2-5; TRBD2 agrees at 11 bases. The CDR3 totals 15 residues. Trimming took 0 bases from V and 5 from J; bases not matched to a gene: 3. Germline values: CDR1 SGHRS, CDR2 YFSETQ. In nucleotides, the CDR3 is TGCGCCAGCAGCTTGGCCCTAGCGGGGGGTGAGACCCAGTACTTC. Residues: CASSLALAGGETQYF.

This sequence joins TRBV7-9 and TRBJ1-5; D perhaps matches TRBD1 (5 bases). V was clipped by 5 bases and J by 3 bases, with 23 bases between them. CDR1 and CDR2 from the germline V gene are SEHNR and FQNEAQ (reference sequence). The CDR3 runs 18 residues. The CDR3 nucleotides read TGTGCCAGCAGCAAAAACAGCGGGATTTTAGGGGACAATCAGCCCCAGCATTTT. The encoded protein is CASSKNSGILGDNQPQHF.

J is TRBJ1-1 and V is TRBV11-2; D is unresolved. The CDR3 is 15 residues long. CDR1 is SGHAT, CDR2 FQNNGV, per germline. V was shortened by 1 base and J by 1 base, with 10 bases between the two germline ends. The CDR3 here is CASSLAQQWNTEAFF. The CDR3 DNA is TGTGCCAGCAGCTTAGCACAACAGTGGAACACTGAAGCTTTCTTT.

The rearrangement links TRBV20-1 to TRBJ2-5; D is unresolved. Trimming left V 6 bases short and J 5 bases short, with 10 bases between. The V gene's germline CDR1 is DFQATT and CDR2 SNEGSKA (reference sequence). This CDR3 has 11 residues. CDR3 residues: CSAEEVETQYF. The CDR3 DNA sequence: TGCAGTGCCGAAGAGGTGGAGACCCAGTACTTC.

The chain employs TRBV19 and TRBJ1-1; D is unclear. The CDR3 runs 12 residues. Trimming pared 5 bases from V and 0 bases from J, leaving 4 bases between. Germline-derived CDR1 and CDR2 are LNHDA and SQIVND (reference sequence). The CDR3 region is CASSYMNTEAFF. DNA for the CDR3: TGTGCCAGTAGTTACATGAACACTGAAGCTTTCTTT.

V and J are TRBV5-8 and TRBJ1-1; a weak D match, TRBD1 (5 bases). Between the trimmed V and J ends, which lost 5 bases and 0 bases, there was a span of 14 bases. Per germline, CDR1 SGHTS and CDR2 YDEGEE. The CDR3 totals 15 residues. The CDR3: CASSTEGLMNTEAFF. CDR3 nucleotide sequence: TGTGCCAGCAGTACTGAGGGACTGATGAACACTGAAGCTTTCTTT.

The chain employs TRBV18 and TRBJ2-3, with 10 bases matching TRBD1. Germline V CDR1 and CDR2: KGHSH, LQKENI. V was pared by 4 bases and J by 2 bases, with 3 bases of the junction left unmatched. The length of the CDR3 is 15 residues. CDR3 sequence: CASSQDRGTTDTQYF. CDR3 nucleotide sequence: TGTGCCAGCTCACAGGACAGGGGGACCACAGATACGCAGTATTTT.

This clone was detected only a few times. The chain combines TRBV6-6 with TRBJ1-5; the D gene is possibly TRBD1 (5 bases). The CDR3 runs 13 residues. V lost 6 bases to trimming and J lost 6 bases, with 12 bases between them. CDR1 and CDR2 (germline): MNHNY, SVGAGI (reference sequence). The CDR3 DNA is TGTGCCAGCAGCTGGGCCGGGGGTCAGCCCCAGCATTTT. Translated, it gives CASSWAGGQPQHF.

The V call is TRBV27, the J call TRBJ1-5; D unclear. This CDR3 region has 14 residues. The germline gives CDR1 MNHEY, CDR2 SMNVEV (reference sequence). V was cut by 2 bases and J by 1 base, with 6 bases left in between. The CDR3 bases are TGTGCCAGCAGTTTAGCCCGGAGCAATCAGCCCCAGCATTTT. Protein: CASSLARSNQPQHF.

The chain is built from TRBV19 and TRBJ1-1, with D possibly matching TRBD1 (5 bases). Trimming took off 6 bases at V and 5 bases at J, with 19 bases between the two ends. CDR3 size: 15 residues. Looked up from germline, CDR1 is LNHDA and CDR2 is SQIVND (reference sequence). The CDR3 nucleotides are TGTGCCAGTAGCGACCCAGGGAAATCTCGGACTGAAGCTTTCTTT. This sequence encodes CASSDPGKSRTEAFF.

To note about this clone: The sample contains more than one DNA sequence encoding this CDR3. V gene TRBV19 combines with J gene TRBJ1-5; 9 bases match TRBD1. V shed 7 bases and J 0 bases; nucleotides not matched to a gene: 4. Germline V gene sequence: CDR1 LNHDA, CDR2 SQIVND (reference sequence). The CDR3 length is 15 residues. CDR3 amino acids: CASNRGLYSNQPQHF. In DNA form, the CDR3 reads TGTGCCAGTAACAGGGGGCTATATAGCAATCAGCCCCAGCATTTT.